The 10 T cell receptor beta chains below all came from one sample that was sequenced in a study of sequential checkpoint blockade in melanoma. Clones were read by immunoSEQ multiplex PCR, and TCRdb kept only the in-frame ones, dropping some. The sample consists of 10,000 to 15,000 clones, approximately 79% of them appearing once. Specified treatment: randomized to nivolumab then ipilimumab (arm A) or the reverse (arm B). The sample here was CD8+ T cells sorted from blood (inferred from file names), taken from a patient given nivolumab and ipilimumab in sequence. These receptors were collected from a human patient with melanoma. Some clones in this sample may be carry-over from other donors' samples.

The sample holds a few counts of this clone. The CDR3 loop is CASSLSLGRTYEQYF. The CDR3 DNA reads as TGTGCCAGCAGTTTATCTTTAGGCAGGACCTACGAGCAGTACTTC. The chain couples TRBV27 to TRBJ2-7, with D unresolved. This CDR3 spans 15 amino acids. Germline V gives CDR1 MNHEY, CDR2 SMNVEV (reference sequence). V dropped 0 bases and J dropped 2 bases, with 11 bases sitting between them.

The count of this clone is one. V gene TRBV2 combines with J gene TRBJ1-2, with a weak D call TRBD1 (5 bases). Germline CDR1 reads SNHLY; CDR2 reads FYNNEI. Between the trimmed V and J ends, which lost 6 bases and 10 bases, there was a span of 15 bases. The CDR3 has 12 amino acids. This CDR3 reads CASRNIDRDYTF. As DNA, the CDR3 is TGTGCCAGCAGGAACATTGACAGAGACTACACCTTC. Drawing the rest from reference TRBV2 and TRBJ1-2, the complete variable domain is EPEVTQTPSHQVTQMGQEVILRCVPISNHLYFYWYRQILGQKVEFLVSFYNNEISEKSEIFDDQFSVERPDGSNFTLKIRSTKLEDSAMYFCASRNIDRDYTFGSGTRLTVV.

As concerns this clone: One junction end disagrees with the germline gene, perhaps due to a read error. CDR3 protein: CASGVGVGGNCFF. CDR3 nucleotide sequence: TGTGCCAGCGGCGTAGGTGTGGGAGGGAATTGCTTCTTC. The gene calls are TRBV9 and TRBJ2-1; 7 nucleotides line up with TRBD2. Germline V gene lookup returns CDR1 SGDLS and CDR2 YYNGEE. The CDR3 sequence is 13 residues long.

The gene calls are TRBV10-3 and TRBJ1-1; D gene ambiguous. Germline loops: CDR1 ENHRY, CDR2 SYGVKD. The CDR3 spans 14 residues. V lost 3 bases and J 4 bases, leaving 12 bases between the germline ends. The chain's CDR3 is CAISDRGRITEAFF. The CDR3, as DNA: TGTGCCATCAGTGACCGGGGAAGAATCACTGAAGCTTTCTTT.

V usage is TRBV4-1 and J usage is TRBJ2-7; TRBD1 matches at 8 bases. Losses at the gene ends were 3 bases for V and 2 bases for J; bases not matched to a gene: 6. The V gene's germline CDR1 is MGHRA and CDR2 YSYEKL. The CDR3 runs 15 residues. This chain's CDR3 is CASSQAATGAYEQYF. The CDR3 DNA sequence: TGCGCCAGCAGCCAGGCGGCGACAGGGGCCTACGAGCAGTACTTC.

The sample holds a few counts of this clone. This chain uses TRBV2 with TRBJ2-7; 14 bases align to TRBD2. Germline lookup yields CDR1 SNHLY and CDR2 FYNNEI. There are 17 residues in the CDR3. V shed 8 bases, J shed 0 bases, and the junction held 9 bases outside the gene matches. The CDR3 nucleotides read TGTGCCAGCGCTTGGACTAGCGGGGGGTCGAGCTCCTACGAGCAGTACTTC. Translated: CASAWTSGGSSSYEQYF.

The chain combines TRBV7-7 with TRBJ2-7, with D perhaps matching TRBD2 (6 bases). V was pared by 3 bases and J by 6 bases, with 9 bases between. Germline CDR1 reads SSHAT; CDR2 reads FNYEAQ (reference sequence). The CDR3 consists of 12 residues. This CDR3 reads CASSFLGGEQYF. Written as DNA, the CDR3 is TGTGCCAGCAGCTTCTTGGGGGGCGAGCAGTACTTC.

The chain links TRBV7-9 to TRBJ1-2; a weak D match, TRBD1 (5 bases). The V gene lost 0 bases and the J gene lost 7 bases, with 18 bases spanning the gap. Germline V gives CDR1 SEHNR, CDR2 FQNEAQ (reference sequence). The CDR3 runs to 16 residues. The CDR3 reads CASSLAGQGRVRGYTF. The CDR3 DNA reads TGTGCCAGCAGCTTAGCTGGGCAGGGAAGGGTTCGTGGCTACACCTTC.

This chain uses TRBV6-1 with TRBJ1-2, with D possibly matching TRBD1 (5 bases). The CDR3 runs to 12 residues. Germline assignment: CDR1 MNHNS and CDR2 SASEGT. V was clipped by 8 bases and J by 6 bases, with 13 bases between them. The CDR3 loop is CASGAGGNGYTF. The CDR3 coding sequence is TGTGCCAGCGGGGCAGGCGGTAATGGCTACACCTTC.

CDR3 residues: CASSQDRGAHYGYTF. The CDR3 DNA sequence: TGCGCCAGCAGCCAAGATCGGGGGGCTCACTATGGCTACACCTTC. The chain recombines TRBV4-3 with TRBJ1-2; TRBD1 might be the D (6 bases). Between the trimmed V and J ends, which lost 0 bases and 3 bases, there was a span of 11 bases. This CDR3 has 15 residues. Per germline, CDR1 LGHNA and CDR2 YSLEER.